A selection of T cell receptor beta chains follows, all from one sample in a study of T cell repertoires in cytomegalovirus infection. Via MiXCR, TCRdb re-called the reads, giving one row per CDR3 protein. The data show about 55,000 distinct CDR3 sequences, around 18% seen once. These receptors have no known antigen. The sample in question was CD8+ T cells from cultured PBMCs, obtained from culture after CMV antigen stimulation. Every receptor here comes from a human donor in good health (CMV status not recorded). Some clones in this sample may be carry-over from other donors' samples. Both conserved end residues are part of each CDR3. D genes are given only for firm matches. Clone size is stated in some rows and not others, as once, few, many or a class when expanded.

cdr3_nt: TGTGCCAGCAGTTACCCCAGGGGAGTGAACACTGAAGCTTTCTTT
cdr3_aa: CASSYPRGVNTEAFF
v_call: TRBV6-2/TRBV6-3
clone_size: few
d_call: -
j_call: TRBJ1-1

cdr3_nt: TGTGCCAGCAGCTCACCCGGGACTAGCAACTCGGATACGCAGTATTTT
cdr3_aa: CASSSPGTSNSDTQYF
v_call: TRBV7-2
clone_size: many
d_call: TRBD2
j_call: TRBJ2-3

cdr3_nt: TGTGCCAGCAGTTTGGCAGCCCAAGGGGATTTT
cdr3_aa: CASSLAAQGDF
v_call: TRBV12-3/TRBV12-4
clone_size: -
d_call: -
j_call: TRBJ2-3

cdr3_nt: TGTGCCAGCAGCTTAGCGACTATATACAATGAGCAGTTCTTC
cdr3_aa: CASSLATIYNEQFF
v_call: TRBV7-9
clone_size: few
d_call: -
j_call: TRBJ2-1

cdr3_nt: TGTGCCAGCAGCCCGACCTGGGACACTGCTAACTATGGCTACACCTTC
cdr3_aa: CASSPTWDTANYGYTF
v_call: TRBV7-8
clone_size: few
d_call: -
j_call: TRBJ1-2

cdr3_nt: TGTGCCAGCAGCGTAGGGGGTCGCAGTTACTCTGGAAACACCATATATTTT
cdr3_aa: CASSVGGRSYSGNTIYF
v_call: TRBV9
clone_size: many
d_call: -
j_call: TRBJ1-3

cdr3_nt: TGTGCCAGCAGTCCGACAGGGTGGGATACGCAGTATTTT
cdr3_aa: CASSPTGWDTQYF
v_call: TRBV12-3/TRBV12-4
clone_size: -
d_call: TRBD1
j_call: TRBJ2-3

cdr3_nt: TGTGCCAGCAGTTTAGCGGGGGCGGAGACCCAGTACTTC
cdr3_aa: CASSLAGAETQYF
v_call: TRBV12-3/TRBV12-4
clone_size: few
d_call: -
j_call: TRBJ2-5

cdr3_nt: TGTGCCAGCAGTGAATGGACAGGGTACGAGCAGTACTTC
cdr3_aa: CASSEWTGYEQYF
v_call: TRBV6-1
clone_size: -
d_call: TRBD1
j_call: TRBJ2-7

cdr3_nt: TGTGCCAGCAGTTACTCCGGGACAGAGTACGAGCAGTACTTC
cdr3_aa: CASSYSGTEYEQYF
v_call: TRBV6-8
clone_size: few
d_call: TRBD1
j_call: TRBJ2-7

cdr3_nt: TGTGCCTGGTTGAGCCAGGGGGCAGGTGAGCAGTTCTTC
cdr3_aa: CAWLSQGAGEQFF
v_call: TRBV30
clone_size: -
d_call: TRBD1
j_call: TRBJ2-1

cdr3_nt: TGTGCCAGCAGCTTAGATCTACTAGCCTACGAGCAGTACTTC
cdr3_aa: CASSLDLLAYEQYF
v_call: TRBV11-2
clone_size: -
d_call: -
j_call: TRBJ2-7

cdr3_nt: TGTGCCAGCAGCCCACAGGGGTACTCCTACGAGCAGTACTTC
cdr3_aa: CASSPQGYSYEQYF
v_call: TRBV12-3/TRBV12-4
clone_size: medium-sized
d_call: TRBD1
j_call: TRBJ2-7

cdr3_nt: TGTGCCAGCAGCTCGGAGGGACTCTACAATGAGCAGTTCTTC
cdr3_aa: CASSSEGLYNEQFF
v_call: TRBV7-2
clone_size: -
d_call: -
j_call: TRBJ2-1

cdr3_nt: TGTGCCAGCAGCCCGATGGCGGGACCAGGTCTCGATACGCAGTATTTT
cdr3_aa: CASSPMAGPGLDTQYF
v_call: TRBV7-6
clone_size: -
d_call: -
j_call: TRBJ2-3

cdr3_nt: TGTGCCAGCAGATCGGACAGGGGAGACACTGAAGCTTTCTTT
cdr3_aa: CASRSDRGDTEAFF
v_call: TRBV6-1
clone_size: -
d_call: TRBD1
j_call: TRBJ1-1

cdr3_nt: TGTGCCAGCAGTCCGGACACAGCTAACTATGGCTACACCTTC
cdr3_aa: CASSPDTANYGYTF
v_call: TRBV27
clone_size: -
d_call: -
j_call: TRBJ1-2

cdr3_nt: TGTGCCAGCGGGGGGGAGGGGTTCTACGAGCAGTACTTC
cdr3_aa: CASGGEGFYEQYF
v_call: TRBV12-3/TRBV12-4
clone_size: -
d_call: TRBD2
j_call: TRBJ2-7

cdr3_nt: TGTGCCAGCAGCCCGACAGGGGAACCCCTCCACTTT
cdr3_aa: CASSPTGEPLHF
v_call: TRBV4-2
clone_size: few
d_call: TRBD1
j_call: TRBJ1-6

cdr3_nt: TGCAGTGCCAAAAAGAGGTTAACAGGGGGATCGGGGGAGCTGTTTTTT
cdr3_aa: CSAKKRLTGGSGELFF
v_call: TRBV20-1
clone_size: -
d_call: TRBD1
j_call: TRBJ2-2

cdr3_nt: TGCGCCAGCAGCTCGGACAGGGGGGCAGATACGCAGTATTTT
cdr3_aa: CASSSDRGADTQYF
v_call: TRBV7-8
clone_size: -
d_call: TRBD1
j_call: TRBJ2-3

cdr3_nt: TGTGCCAGCAGTCCTAATCTCTCCTACGAGCAGTACTTC
cdr3_aa: CASSPNLSYEQYF
v_call: TRBV27
clone_size: -
d_call: -
j_call: TRBJ2-7

cdr3_nt: TGTGCCAGCAGCCCGGGACTAGCGGGGCTCTACGAGCAGTACTTC
cdr3_aa: CASSPGLAGLYEQYF
v_call: TRBV7-2
clone_size: -
d_call: TRBD2
j_call: TRBJ2-7

cdr3_nt: TGTGCCAGCAGTTTATCGGTCGTTCCTGGAAACACCATATATTTT
cdr3_aa: CASSLSVVPGNTIYF
v_call: TRBV27
clone_size: -
d_call: -
j_call: TRBJ1-3

cdr3_nt: TGCAGCGTTGAAGACCGCGGCTCGAGGGACAATGAGCAGTTCTTC
cdr3_aa: CSVEDRGSRDNEQFF
v_call: TRBV29-1
clone_size: few
d_call: -
j_call: TRBJ2-1

cdr3_nt: TGTGCCAGCAGCATACGAAGTTACACAGATACGCAGTATTTT
cdr3_aa: CASSIRSYTDTQYF
v_call: TRBV6-2/TRBV6-3
clone_size: -
d_call: -
j_call: TRBJ2-3

cdr3_nt: TGCAGTGCTAGAGGAAGACTAGTCAGGACCTACGAGCAGTACTTC
cdr3_aa: CSARGRLVRTYEQYF
v_call: TRBV20-1
clone_size: many
d_call: -
j_call: TRBJ2-7

cdr3_nt: TGTGCCAGCAGTTCACCGGGACTAGCGACCTACAATGAGCAGTTCTTC
cdr3_aa: CASSSPGLATYNEQFF
v_call: TRBV12-3/TRBV12-4
clone_size: -
d_call: TRBD2
j_call: TRBJ2-1

cdr3_nt: TGCGCCAGCAGCCAAGAAGCAGGGACCACCTACGAGCAGTACTTC
cdr3_aa: CASSQEAGTTYEQYF
v_call: TRBV4-1
clone_size: few
d_call: -
j_call: TRBJ2-7

cdr3_nt: TGTGCCAGTAGCCTACTAGCGGGTCCTCCCTACAATGAGCAGTTCTTC
cdr3_aa: CASSLLAGPPYNEQFF
v_call: TRBV19
clone_size: many
d_call: TRBD2
j_call: TRBJ2-1

cdr3_nt: TGTGCCAGCAGTATACAGACCGGGACGGTTAATTCACCCCTCCACTTT
cdr3_aa: CASSIQTGTVNSPLHF
v_call: TRBV28
clone_size: few
d_call: -
j_call: TRBJ1-6